The rows below give T cell receptor beta chains drawn from one sample of a study of OX40 agonist ivuxolimab in advanced cancers. The assay was immunoSEQ multiplex PCR, and TCRdb's table has in-frame clones only and misses some. The sample includes tens of thousands of clones, around 84% of them seen just once. Material: CD4+ or CD8+ T cells sorted from blood, obtained in a trial of the OX40 agonist ivuxolimab. These receptors all stem from an adult with an advanced solid tumor such as melanoma, head and neck, liver or kidney cancer. The CDR3 runs from the conserved cysteine through the conserved F or W. Fields, in order: CDR3 length, D gene, J gene, clone size, V gene, CDR3 DNA, CDR3 protein. A D gene is named only where the DNA matches it firmly. A clone size is listed for some rows: how often the clone was seen (once, few, many), or a class if it is expanded.

cdr3_length: 16; d_call: TRBD1; j_call: TRBJ2-1; clone_size: -; v_call: TRBV6-6; cdr3_nt: TGTGCCAGCAGTTACACCGGGACAGGGTGGGCGAATGAGCAGTTCTTC; cdr3_aa: CASSYTGTGWANEQFF
cdr3_length: 15; d_call: TRBD1; j_call: TRBJ1-5; clone_size: -; v_call: TRBV28; cdr3_nt: TGTGCCAGCAGCCCCGGGACAGGGGGCTGGAGGCCCCAGCATTTT; cdr3_aa: CASSPGTGGWRPQHF
cdr3_length: 14; d_call: -; j_call: TRBJ2-5; clone_size: -; v_call: TRBV5-1; cdr3_nt: TGCGCCAGCAGCTTTGAGTCAGGGCAAGAGACCCAGTACTTC; cdr3_aa: CASSFESGQETQYF
cdr3_length: 13; d_call: TRBD2; j_call: TRBJ2-1; clone_size: -; v_call: TRBV6-6; cdr3_nt: TGTGCCAGCAGATCCACTAGCGAAGGTGAGCAGTTCTTC; cdr3_aa: CASRSTSEGEQFF
cdr3_length: 15; d_call: TRBD1; j_call: TRBJ2-3; clone_size: -; v_call: TRBV5-1; cdr3_nt: TGCGCCAGCAGCTCCGGACAGGGTAGCACAGATACGCAGTATTTT; cdr3_aa: CASSSGQGSTDTQYF
cdr3_length: 12; d_call: -; j_call: TRBJ2-3; clone_size: -; v_call: TRBV7-2; cdr3_nt: TGTGCCAGCAGCTTCTTTGCAGATACGCAGTATTTT; cdr3_aa: CASSFFADTQYF
cdr3_length: 20; d_call: -; j_call: TRBJ2-1; clone_size: -; v_call: TRBV19; cdr3_nt: TGTGCCAGTAGTCACCGAGGGCGGTCGACCCTTACAAGCTCCTACAATGAGCAGTTCTTC; cdr3_aa: CASSHRGRSTLTSSYNEQFF
cdr3_length: 16; d_call: TRBD2; j_call: TRBJ2-1; clone_size: once; v_call: TRBV7-2; cdr3_nt: TGTGCCAGCAGCTTACAGAGCGGGGGGGGACTCAATGAGCAGTTCTTC; cdr3_aa: CASSLQSGGGLNEQFF
cdr3_length: 17; d_call: -; j_call: TRBJ2-6; clone_size: -; v_call: TRBV7-3; cdr3_nt: TGTGCCAGCACCAAAGGCAGCGAATCCGCAGGGGCCAACGTCCTGACTTTC; cdr3_aa: CASTKGSESAGANVLTF
cdr3_length: 14; d_call: TRBD1; j_call: TRBJ1-6; clone_size: -; v_call: TRBV2; cdr3_nt: TGTGCCAGCAGCGGACAGGGACAAAGCTCACCCCTCCACTTT; cdr3_aa: CASSGQGQSSPLHF
cdr3_length: 15; d_call: TRBD2; j_call: TRBJ2-7; clone_size: -; v_call: TRBV5-1; cdr3_nt: TGCGCCAGCAGCTTGGGCAGCGGGAGCTCCTACGAGCAGTACTTC; cdr3_aa: CASSLGSGSSYEQYF
cdr3_length: 14; d_call: TRBD2; j_call: TRBJ2-5; clone_size: -; v_call: TRBV5-1; cdr3_nt: TGCGCCAGCAGCTTCGGGGGAGGGCAAGAGACCCAGTACTTC; cdr3_aa: CASSFGGGQETQYF
cdr3_length: 11; d_call: -; j_call: TRBJ1-2; clone_size: -; v_call: TRBV27; cdr3_nt: TGTGCCAGCAGTGGTGGGAATGGCTACACCTTC; cdr3_aa: CASSGGNGYTF
cdr3_length: 14; d_call: -; j_call: TRBJ1-2; clone_size: -; v_call: TRBV7-5; cdr3_nt: TGTGTCAGAAGCTCCGGGCCCTACCGAGCTGGCTACACCTTC; cdr3_aa: CVRSSGPYRAGYTF
cdr3_length: 13; d_call: TRBD1; j_call: TRBJ1-5; clone_size: few; v_call: TRBV6-1; cdr3_nt: TGTGCCAGCATCGCAGACAGGGGTCAGCCCCAGCATTTT; cdr3_aa: CASIADRGQPQHF
cdr3_length: 14; d_call: TRBD1; j_call: TRBJ1-2; clone_size: -; v_call: TRBV29-1; cdr3_nt: TGCAGCGTTCGAACAGGGGGCCCCTTGGGGGGCTACACCTTC; cdr3_aa: CSVRTGGPLGGYTF
cdr3_length: 15; d_call: TRBD1; j_call: TRBJ1-4; clone_size: -; v_call: TRBV5-1; cdr3_nt: TGCGCCAGCAGCGAACGACAGGGGGCTAATGAAAAACTGTTTTTT; cdr3_aa: CASSERQGANEKLFF
cdr3_length: 13; d_call: TRBD2; j_call: TRBJ2-7; clone_size: -; v_call: TRBV12-5; cdr3_nt: TGTGCTAGTGGCTCGACTAGCCCCTACGAGCAGTACTTC; cdr3_aa: CASGSTSPYEQYF
cdr3_length: 15; d_call: TRBD1; j_call: TRBJ2-2; clone_size: -; v_call: TRBV5-6; cdr3_nt: TGTGCCAGCAGCGGGACAGGACCGAACACCGGGGAGCTGTTTTTT; cdr3_aa: CASSGTGPNTGELFF
cdr3_length: 17; d_call: TRBD1; j_call: TRBJ1-5; clone_size: -; v_call: TRBV16; cdr3_nt: TGTGCCAGCAGCCAATCCGGGACAGGGTTTAACAATCAGCCCCAGCATTTT; cdr3_aa: CASSQSGTGFNNQPQHF
cdr3_length: 15; d_call: -; j_call: TRBJ2-5; clone_size: -; v_call: TRBV5-1; cdr3_nt: TGCGCCAGCAGCTTTGGTAGGGCGATGGGGGAGACCCAGTACTTC; cdr3_aa: CASSFGRAMGETQYF
cdr3_length: 15; d_call: -; j_call: TRBJ2-7; clone_size: -; v_call: TRBV28; cdr3_nt: TGTGCCAGCAGTCCCCTGAGGGGGAGCTCCTACGAGCAGTACTTC; cdr3_aa: CASSPLRGSSYEQYF
cdr3_length: 9; d_call: -; j_call: TRBJ2-7; clone_size: -; v_call: TRBV23-1; cdr3_nt: TGCGCCAGTATGGGCGAGCAGTACTTC; cdr3_aa: CASMGEQYF
cdr3_length: 17; d_call: TRBD2; j_call: TRBJ2-5; clone_size: few; v_call: TRBV11-2; cdr3_nt: TGTGCCAGCAGTCTAGGGGCCCAGGCGGGAGCCAGAGAGACCCAGTACTTC; cdr3_aa: CASSLGAQAGARETQYF